This is a list of T cell receptor beta chains from one sample in a study of CD8 T cells in ankylosing spondylitis. Via MiXCR, TCRdb re-called the 5' RACE reads, giving one row per CDR3 protein. The data show about 330,000 distinct CDR3 sequences, 8% seen once. The material sequenced was blood, either unsorted or a sorted T cell fraction (not recorded which). The source of these receptors is a male donor with ankylosing spondylitis. Each CDR3 is given with its conserved first and last residue. Each record gives: CDR3 DNA, CDR3 protein, clone size, V gene, J gene, CDR3 length, D gene. A D gene is named only where the DNA matches it firmly. Only some rows state a clone size, as once, few, many or a class for expanded clones.

CDR3 DNA: TGTGCCAGCAGCTTTTACCTCGGAGATACGCAGTATTTT
CDR3 protein: CASSFYLGDTQYF
clone size: many
V gene: TRBV3-1
J gene: TRBJ2-3
CDR3 length: 13
D gene: NA

CDR3 DNA: TGTGCCAGCAGCTTAAGGAGCGGGGATGGGCTATATACGCAGTATTTT
CDR3 protein: CASSLRSGDGLYTQYF
clone size: many
V gene: TRBV7-3
J gene: TRBJ2-3
CDR3 length: 16
D gene: TRBD2

CDR3 DNA: TGCGCCAGCAGCCAAGGCGCAGGGCTCCAAGAGACCCAGTACTTC
CDR3 protein: CASSQGAGLQETQYF
clone size: NA
V gene: TRBV4-3
J gene: TRBJ2-5
CDR3 length: 15
D gene: NA

CDR3 DNA: TGTGCCAGCAGTTACTCGGCGGCCGGCCTGGTACCTACTAGCGAGCAGTACTTC
CDR3 protein: CASSYSAAGLVPTSEQYF
clone size: NA
V gene: TRBV6-5
J gene: TRBJ2-7
CDR3 length: 18
D gene: NA

CDR3 DNA: TGTGCCAGCAGTTCCCATCTGAACACTGAAGCTTTCTTT
CDR3 protein: CASSSHLNTEAFF
clone size: few
V gene: TRBV12-3/TRBV12-4
J gene: TRBJ1-1
CDR3 length: 13
D gene: NA

CDR3 DNA: TGCAGTGCCCACCGCGGGAGCCCCTACAATGAGCAGTTCTTC
CDR3 protein: CSAHRGSPYNEQFF
clone size: NA
V gene: TRBV20-1
J gene: TRBJ2-1
CDR3 length: 14
D gene: TRBD2

CDR3 DNA: TGTGCCGCTCGACAGGGGATGTTCGATCAGCCCCAGCATTTT
CDR3 protein: CAARQGMFDQPQHF
clone size: NA
V gene: TRBV19
J gene: TRBJ1-5
CDR3 length: 14
D gene: TRBD1

CDR3 DNA: TGTGCCAGCAGCCCGGGGACTAGCGGGATGCCCCTCCCCTACAATGAGCAGTTCTTC
CDR3 protein: CASSPGTSGMPLPYNEQFF
clone size: NA
V gene: TRBV27
J gene: TRBJ2-1
CDR3 length: 19
D gene: TRBD2

CDR3 DNA: TGTGCCAGCAAATATGGTGGGGAGACCCAGTACTTC
CDR3 protein: CASKYGGETQYF
clone size: many
V gene: TRBV12-3/TRBV12-4
J gene: TRBJ2-5
CDR3 length: 12
D gene: NA

CDR3 DNA: TGTGCCACTCAGTCGGGCACTGAAGCTTTCTTT
CDR3 protein: CATQSGTEAFF
clone size: NA
V gene: TRBV27
J gene: TRBJ1-1
CDR3 length: 11
D gene: NA

CDR3 DNA: TGCGCCAGCAGCTTTTCCCTGAGGGTCGGGGAGCTGTTTTTT
CDR3 protein: CASSFSLRVGELFF
clone size: many
V gene: TRBV5-1
J gene: TRBJ2-2
CDR3 length: 14
D gene: NA

CDR3 DNA: TGTGCCAGCAGCGTAAGCCCGCGGGAGGGCTATGAGCAGTTCTTC
CDR3 protein: CASSVSPREGYEQFF
clone size: NA
V gene: TRBV7-3
J gene: TRBJ2-1
CDR3 length: 15
D gene: TRBD2

CDR3 DNA: TGTGCCAGCAGCCCCGGGACATCTAATAATTCACCCCTCCACTTT
CDR3 protein: CASSPGTSNNSPLHF
clone size: many
V gene: TRBV7-6
J gene: TRBJ1-6
CDR3 length: 15
D gene: NA

CDR3 DNA: TGTGCCAGCAGCTTAGCGGTTTCGAATCCCCATGAGCAGTTCTTC
CDR3 protein: CASSLAVSNPHEQFF
clone size: NA
V gene: TRBV7-2
J gene: TRBJ2-1
CDR3 length: 15
D gene: NA

CDR3 DNA: TGTGCCAGCACTACGCAAGGTGAGCAGTTCTTC
CDR3 protein: CASTTQGEQFF
clone size: many
V gene: TRBV12-3/TRBV12-4
J gene: TRBJ2-1
CDR3 length: 11
D gene: NA

CDR3 DNA: TGTGCCAGCAGCTTAGTACAGGGATCGGACGAGCAGTACTTC
CDR3 protein: CASSLVQGSDEQYF
clone size: NA
V gene: TRBV11-2
J gene: TRBJ2-7
CDR3 length: 14
D gene: NA

CDR3 DNA: TGTGCCATCGGTGACAGAAAATCCACAGATACGCAGTATTTT
CDR3 protein: CAIGDRKSTDTQYF
clone size: few
V gene: TRBV10-3
J gene: TRBJ2-3
CDR3 length: 14
D gene: NA

CDR3 DNA: TGTGCCAGCAGCTCTTCTTCCCTAAGTGAGCAGTACTTC
CDR3 protein: CASSSSSLSEQYF
clone size: many
V gene: TRBV7-2
J gene: TRBJ2-7
CDR3 length: 13
D gene: NA

CDR3 DNA: TGTGCCAGCTCACGAATAGGGATTATCATGAACACTGAAGCTTTCTTT
CDR3 protein: CASSRIGIIMNTEAFF
clone size: NA
V gene: TRBV18
J gene: TRBJ1-1
CDR3 length: 16
D gene: NA

CDR3 DNA: TGTGCCAGCAGTTTACGGTGGGATTACACCGGGGAGCTGTTTTTT
CDR3 protein: CASSLRWDYTGELFF
clone size: many
V gene: TRBV27
J gene: TRBJ2-2
CDR3 length: 15
D gene: NA

CDR3 DNA: TGTGCCAGCAGGGATTTCAGAGACATGAACACTGAAGCTTTCTTT
CDR3 protein: CASRDFRDMNTEAFF
clone size: many
V gene: TRBV12-3/TRBV12-4
J gene: TRBJ1-1
CDR3 length: 15
D gene: NA

CDR3 DNA: TGTGCCAGCAGCCTGGACAGTACTTATGGCTACACCTTC
CDR3 protein: CASSLDSTYGYTF
clone size: NA
V gene: TRBV3-1
J gene: TRBJ1-2
CDR3 length: 13
D gene: NA

CDR3 DNA: TGCAGTGCTAATAGCGGGGCTAGCACAGATACGCAGTATTTT
CDR3 protein: CSANSGASTDTQYF
clone size: NA
V gene: TRBV20-1
J gene: TRBJ2-3
CDR3 length: 14
D gene: TRBD2

CDR3 DNA: TGCGCCAGCAGCTTGAGTGTGCAGGGGTCAGATACGCAGTATTTT
CDR3 protein: CASSLSVQGSDTQYF
clone size: few
V gene: TRBV5-1
J gene: TRBJ2-3
CDR3 length: 15
D gene: NA

CDR3 DNA: TGTGCCAGTAGTCCGTACGGGGTTGTTACCGGGGAGCTGTTTTTT
CDR3 protein: CASSPYGVVTGELFF
clone size: NA
V gene: TRBV19
J gene: TRBJ2-2
CDR3 length: 15
D gene: NA

CDR3 DNA: TGTGCCAGCACCAATAGCGGGAGGGCGTTCAATGAGCAGTTCTTC
CDR3 protein: CASTNSGRAFNEQFF
clone size: NA
V gene: TRBV12-3/TRBV12-4
J gene: TRBJ2-1
CDR3 length: 15
D gene: TRBD2

CDR3 DNA: TGTGCCAGCTCAGCACAAGAGACCCAGTACTTC
CDR3 protein: CASSAQETQYF
clone size: many
V gene: TRBV5-1
J gene: TRBJ2-5
CDR3 length: 11
D gene: NA

CDR3 DNA: TGTGCCAGCAGCAACAGGGACAGGGGGCCCCCGTACTTC
CDR3 protein: CASSNRDRGPPYF
clone size: few
V gene: TRBV7-9
J gene: TRBJ2-7
CDR3 length: 13
D gene: TRBD1

CDR3 DNA: TGCAGCGTTGGCACAGCGCAAACCTACGAGCAGTACTTC
CDR3 protein: CSVGTAQTYEQYF
clone size: many
V gene: TRBV29-1
J gene: TRBJ2-7
CDR3 length: 13
D gene: NA

CDR3 DNA: TGTGCCAGCAGCGCCCGGACTAGAGTCACAGATACGCAGTATTTT
CDR3 protein: CASSARTRVTDTQYF
clone size: few
V gene: TRBV9
J gene: TRBJ2-3
CDR3 length: 15
D gene: TRBD2

CDR3 DNA: TGTGCCAGCACCCGCAGTGCAGCTAACACTGAAGCTTTCTTT
CDR3 protein: CASTRSAANTEAFF
clone size: few
V gene: TRBV6-1
J gene: TRBJ1-1
CDR3 length: 14
D gene: NA

CDR3 DNA: TGTGCCAGCAGTTTAGGACTAGGGGTCGCTGAGCAGTTCTTC
CDR3 protein: CASSLGLGVAEQFF
clone size: many
V gene: TRBV6-5
J gene: TRBJ2-1
CDR3 length: 14
D gene: TRBD2

CDR3 DNA: TGCGCCAGCAGGGTAGCGGGAGTAAACTACAATGAGCAGTTCTTC
CDR3 protein: CASRVAGVNYNEQFF
clone size: many
V gene: TRBV5-1
J gene: TRBJ2-1
CDR3 length: 15
D gene: TRBD2

CDR3 DNA: TGTGCCAGCAGATCAGCCAACGCCGGATTTAGCCCCCTCCACTTT
CDR3 protein: CASRSANAGFSPLHF
clone size: many
V gene: TRBV12-3/TRBV12-4
J gene: TRBJ1-6
CDR3 length: 15
D gene: NA

CDR3 DNA: TGCAGTGCCGTCACTAGCGGTTACACAGATACGCAGTATTTT
CDR3 protein: CSAVTSGYTDTQYF
clone size: NA
V gene: TRBV20-1
J gene: TRBJ2-3
CDR3 length: 14
D gene: TRBD2

CDR3 DNA: TGTGCCAGCAGACTGAGCTCTGGAAACACCATATATTTT
CDR3 protein: CASRLSSGNTIYF
clone size: many
V gene: TRBV2
J gene: TRBJ1-3
CDR3 length: 13
D gene: NA

CDR3 DNA: TGTGCCAGCAGCCAAGCTACAGGGGTCCCGCCCCAGCATTTT
CDR3 protein: CASSQATGVPPQHF
clone size: NA
V gene: TRBV3-1
J gene: TRBJ1-5
CDR3 length: 14
D gene: TRBD1

CDR3 DNA: TGTGCCAGCAGCTTACTAGCGGGACCCAACGAGCAGTACTTC
CDR3 protein: CASSLLAGPNEQYF
clone size: NA
V gene: TRBV13
J gene: TRBJ2-7
CDR3 length: 14
D gene: TRBD2

CDR3 DNA: TGTGCCACCAGCACCTACGGAAGACAAGAGACCCAGTACTTC
CDR3 protein: CATSTYGRQETQYF
clone size: many
V gene: TRBV15
J gene: TRBJ2-5
CDR3 length: 14
D gene: NA

CDR3 DNA: TGCTGTGCTAGACCGCTAGCGTCCACTCGCACAGATACGCAGTATTTT
CDR3 protein: CCARPLASTRTDTQYF
clone size: NA
V gene: TRBV20-1
J gene: TRBJ2-3
CDR3 length: 16
D gene: NA

CDR3 DNA: TGTGCCAGCAGCCCAACTCCCACACTCGGCACAGATACGCAGTATTTT
CDR3 protein: CASSPTPTLGTDTQYF
clone size: many
V gene: TRBV13
J gene: TRBJ2-3
CDR3 length: 16
D gene: NA

CDR3 DNA: TGCGCCAGCAGCCAAGGTGGACTAGCGGGAGAAGAGACCCAGTACTTC
CDR3 protein: CASSQGGLAGEETQYF
clone size: NA
V gene: TRBV4-3
J gene: TRBJ2-5
CDR3 length: 16
D gene: TRBD2

CDR3 DNA: TGTGCCAGCAGCTTAATCCCAGGCTCCTACAATGAGCAGTTCTTC
CDR3 protein: CASSLIPGSYNEQFF
clone size: few
V gene: TRBV7-2
J gene: TRBJ2-1
CDR3 length: 15
D gene: NA

CDR3 DNA: TGTGCCAGCAGCTTACGGTTATCCGAATACAATGAGCAGTTCTTC
CDR3 protein: CASSLRLSEYNEQFF
clone size: few
V gene: TRBV7-9
J gene: TRBJ2-1
CDR3 length: 15
D gene: NA

CDR3 DNA: TGTGCCAGCAGCTACGGGAATGAGCAGTTCTTC
CDR3 protein: CASSYGNEQFF
clone size: few
V gene: TRBV7-9
J gene: TRBJ2-1
CDR3 length: 11
D gene: NA

CDR3 DNA: TGTGCCAGCAGTACTAGCGTTACAGATACGCAGTATTTT
CDR3 protein: CASSTSVTDTQYF
clone size: NA
V gene: TRBV5-5
J gene: TRBJ2-3
CDR3 length: 13
D gene: TRBD2

CDR3 DNA: TGTGCCAGCAGTTTACCCTTGGCGGGAGGGCTCTATGAGCAGTTCTTC
CDR3 protein: CASSLPLAGGLYEQFF
clone size: few
V gene: TRBV28
J gene: TRBJ2-1
CDR3 length: 16
D gene: TRBD2

CDR3 DNA: TGCAGCGCGATCAGGACCACCGGGGAGCTGTTTTTT
CDR3 protein: CSAIRTTGELFF
clone size: many
V gene: TRBV29-1
J gene: TRBJ2-2
CDR3 length: 12
D gene: NA

CDR3 DNA: TGCAGCGTTGAGGGAGCGGAGGCCTACGAGCAGTACTTC
CDR3 protein: CSVEGAEAYEQYF
clone size: many
V gene: TRBV29-1
J gene: TRBJ2-7
CDR3 length: 13
D gene: NA

CDR3 DNA: TGCGCCAGCAGCCCCCTTGGCCAGGGTTGGGGCTCCTACGAGCAGTACTTC
CDR3 protein: CASSPLGQGWGSYEQYF
clone size: NA
V gene: TRBV4-1
J gene: TRBJ2-7
CDR3 length: 17
D gene: NA

CDR3 DNA: TGTGCCAGCTCACAGCAGAATCAGCCCCAGCATTTT
CDR3 protein: CASSQQNQPQHF
clone size: NA
V gene: TRBV12-3/TRBV12-4
J gene: TRBJ1-5
CDR3 length: 12
D gene: NA

CDR3 DNA: TGTGCCAGCAGCGTTAGCGGGACGAACACCGGGGAGCTGTTTTTT
CDR3 protein: CASSVSGTNTGELFF
clone size: NA
V gene: TRBV9
J gene: TRBJ2-2
CDR3 length: 15
D gene: TRBD2

CDR3 DNA: TGCGCCAGCGGGGACTCCACGAACACTGAAGCTTTCTTT
CDR3 protein: CASGDSTNTEAFF
clone size: many
V gene: TRBV5-1
J gene: TRBJ1-1
CDR3 length: 13
D gene: NA

CDR3 DNA: TGTGCCAGTAGTATCTTGGGTTACGAGCAGTTCTTC
CDR3 protein: CASSILGYEQFF
clone size: few
V gene: TRBV19
J gene: TRBJ2-1
CDR3 length: 12
D gene: NA

CDR3 DNA: TGTGCCAGCAGTCGGGACAGCTCCTACGAGCAGTACTTC
CDR3 protein: CASSRDSSYEQYF
clone size: many
V gene: TRBV12-3/TRBV12-4
J gene: TRBJ2-7
CDR3 length: 13
D gene: TRBD1

CDR3 DNA: TGCGCCAGCAGATGGGACCACTCCGCAGATACGCAGTATTTT
CDR3 protein: CASRWDHSADTQYF
clone size: NA
V gene: TRBV5-1
J gene: TRBJ2-3
CDR3 length: 14
D gene: NA

CDR3 DNA: TGTGCCAGCAGTCCACAGGGAAGGGTGGCCCAGCCCCAGCATTTT
CDR3 protein: CASSPQGRVAQPQHF
clone size: NA
V gene: TRBV27
J gene: TRBJ1-5
CDR3 length: 15
D gene: NA

CDR3 DNA: TGTGCCAGTAGTATCAGAGGAGGATCGGAGACCCAGTACTTC
CDR3 protein: CASSIRGGSETQYF
clone size: NA
V gene: TRBV19
J gene: TRBJ2-5
CDR3 length: 14
D gene: NA

CDR3 DNA: TGTGCCAGCAGCTTCCAGGGTATCCGCGTGGACGAGCAGTACTTC
CDR3 protein: CASSFQGIRVDEQYF
clone size: NA
V gene: TRBV7-9
J gene: TRBJ2-7
CDR3 length: 15
D gene: NA

CDR3 DNA: TGTGCCAGCAGCTTAGAAGGGCCAGGCAGGAGCTCCTACGAGCAGTACTTC
CDR3 protein: CASSLEGPGRSSYEQYF
clone size: NA
V gene: TRBV7-6
J gene: TRBJ2-7
CDR3 length: 17
D gene: NA